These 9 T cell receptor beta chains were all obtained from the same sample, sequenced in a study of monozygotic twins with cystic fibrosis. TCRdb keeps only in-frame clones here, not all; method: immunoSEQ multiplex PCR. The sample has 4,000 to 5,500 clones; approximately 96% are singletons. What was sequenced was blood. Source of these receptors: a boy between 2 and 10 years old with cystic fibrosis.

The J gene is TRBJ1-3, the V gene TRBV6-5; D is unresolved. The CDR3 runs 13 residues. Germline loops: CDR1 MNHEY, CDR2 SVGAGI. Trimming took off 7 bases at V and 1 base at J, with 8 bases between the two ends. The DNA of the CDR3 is TGTGCCAGCATGTCCAGATCTGGAAACACCATATATTTT. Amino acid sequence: CASMSRSGNTIYF.

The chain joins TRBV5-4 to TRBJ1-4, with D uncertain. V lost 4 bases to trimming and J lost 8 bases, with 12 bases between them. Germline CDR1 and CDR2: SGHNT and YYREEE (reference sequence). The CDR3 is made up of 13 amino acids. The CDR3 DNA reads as TGTGCCAGCAGCCCGGGGAGAAGAGAAAAACTGTTTTTT. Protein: CASSPGRREKLFF.

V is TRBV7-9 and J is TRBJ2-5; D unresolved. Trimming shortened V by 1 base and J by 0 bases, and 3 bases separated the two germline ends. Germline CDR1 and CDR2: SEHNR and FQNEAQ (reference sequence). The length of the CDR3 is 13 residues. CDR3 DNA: TGTGCCAGCAGCTTAGTTCACCAAGAGACCCAGTACTTC. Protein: CASSLVHQETQYF.

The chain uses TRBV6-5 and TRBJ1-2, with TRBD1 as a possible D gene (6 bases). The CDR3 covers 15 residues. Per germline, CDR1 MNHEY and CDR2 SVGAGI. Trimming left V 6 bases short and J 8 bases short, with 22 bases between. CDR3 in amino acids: CASSPPGRGPEGYTF. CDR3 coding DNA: TGTGCCAGCAGCCCCCCCGGCAGGGGACCGGAGGGCTACACCTTC.

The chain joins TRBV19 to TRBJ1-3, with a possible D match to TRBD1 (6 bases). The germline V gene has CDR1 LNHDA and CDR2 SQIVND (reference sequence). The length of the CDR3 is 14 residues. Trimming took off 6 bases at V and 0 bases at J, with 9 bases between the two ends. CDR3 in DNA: TGTGCCAGTAGCACAGGGTACTCTGGAAACACCATATATTTT. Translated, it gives CASSTGYSGNTIYF.

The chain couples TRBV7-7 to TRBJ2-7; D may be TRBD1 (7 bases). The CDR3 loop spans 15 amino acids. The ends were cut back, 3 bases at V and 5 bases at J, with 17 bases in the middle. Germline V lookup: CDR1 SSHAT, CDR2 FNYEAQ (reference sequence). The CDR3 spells CASSFRDSGLNEQYV. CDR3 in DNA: TGTGCCAGCAGCTTCCGGGACAGCGGGTTGAACGAGCAGTACGTC.

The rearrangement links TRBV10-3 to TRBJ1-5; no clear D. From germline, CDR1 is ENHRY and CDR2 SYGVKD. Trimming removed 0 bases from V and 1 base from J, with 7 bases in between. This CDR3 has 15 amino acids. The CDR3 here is CAISESGVSNQPQHF. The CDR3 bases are TGTGCCATCAGTGAGTCGGGCGTCAGCAATCAGCCCCAGCATTTT.

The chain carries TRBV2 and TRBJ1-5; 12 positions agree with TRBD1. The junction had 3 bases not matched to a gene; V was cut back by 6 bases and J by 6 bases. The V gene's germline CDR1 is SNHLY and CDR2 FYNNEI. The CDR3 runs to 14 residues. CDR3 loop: CASRRDRGPQPQHF. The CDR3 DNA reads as TGTGCCAGCAGAAGGGACAGGGGGCCTCAGCCCCAGCATTTT. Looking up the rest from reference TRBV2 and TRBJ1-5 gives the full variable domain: EPEVTQTPSHQVTQMGQEVILRCVPISNHLYFYWYRQILGQKVEFLVSFYNNEISEKSEIFDDQFSVERPDGSNFTLKIRSTKLEDSAMYFCASRRDRGPQPQHFGDGTRLSIL.

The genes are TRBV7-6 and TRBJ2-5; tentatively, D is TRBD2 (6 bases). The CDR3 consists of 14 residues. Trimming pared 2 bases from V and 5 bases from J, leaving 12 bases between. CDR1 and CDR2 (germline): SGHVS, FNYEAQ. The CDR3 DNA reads TGTGCCAGCAGCTTATCTCGCCGGGGGGAGACCCAGTACTTC. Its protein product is CASSLSRRGETQYF.